A selection of T cell receptor beta chains follows, all from one sample in a study of blood T cell repertoires in COVID-19. The table came from immunoSEQ multiplex PCR; TCRdb's copy has only in-frame clones and leaves some out. The sample includes about 320,000 clones, around 90% of them seen just once. Sample: PBMCs or T cells enriched from blood (not recorded which). These receptors were collected from a man aged 60 to 69 who had recovered from COVID-19. Each CDR3 is given with its conserved first and last residue. Each record gives: CDR3 DNA, CDR3 protein, D gene, V gene, clone size, J gene. The D gene is left open where the match is weak. Clone size is stated in some rows and not others, as once, few, many or a class when expanded.

TGTGCCAGTAGCCCTTTTAGCGGGACTGGGGCCAACGTCCTGACTTTC,CASSPFSGTGANVLTF,TRBD2,TRBV19,.,TRBJ2-6
TGTGCCAGCAGCCCTGCCGGGACAGGGATGTACGAGCAGTACTTC,CASSPAGTGMYEQYF,TRBD1,TRBV4-2,.,TRBJ2-7
TGCAGCGTTGTGCCAGATGCGAACACCGGGGAGCTGTTTTTT,CSVVPDANTGELFF,.,TRBV29-1,.,TRBJ2-2
TGTGCCAGCAGTTTATCGGGCAGGGGGTATGAAAAACTGTTTTTT,CASSLSGRGYEKLFF,TRBD1,TRBV27,.,TRBJ1-4
TGTGCCAGCAGTTTATGGGGACAGGGGATATTTTACGAGCAGTACTTC,CASSLWGQGIFYEQYF,TRBD1,TRBV28,.,TRBJ2-7
TGTGCCAGTAGTATAGGGGGGAGGGTTGAAGATACGCAGTATTTT,CASSIGGRVEDTQYF,TRBD2,TRBV19,.,TRBJ2-3
TGTGCCAGCAGTTGGGACAGCTCTGGGGCCAACGTCCTGACTTTC,CASSWDSSGANVLTF,TRBD1,TRBV2,.,TRBJ2-6
TGTGCCAGCAGTTATACAGGGGGTCCGGTCGGGACTGAAGCTTTCTTT,CASSYTGGPVGTEAFF,TRBD1,TRBV2,.,TRBJ1-1
TGTGCCAGCATCAAAGGGCAGGGAGGGGAGACCCAGTACTTC,CASIKGQGGETQYF,TRBD2,TRBV28,.,TRBJ2-5
TGTGCCAGCAGAATACAGGGGGCTGGAAACACCATATATTTT,CASRIQGAGNTIYF,TRBD1,TRBV28,few,TRBJ1-3
TGTGCCAGTAGTGTTATGCCGAGAATCGGGGAGCTGTTTTTT,CASSVMPRIGELFF,.,TRBV19,.,TRBJ2-2
TGTGTGGTAGCCCCAGCAGTTACAGGGTTCGGCTACACCTTC,CVVAPAVTGFGYTF,.,TRBV6-6,.,TRBJ1-2
TGTGCCACCAGTTTAGCCTTGAACACCGGGGAGCTGTTTTTT,CATSLALNTGELFF,.,TRBV24-1,.,TRBJ2-2
TGTGCCAGCGGGTATCGAAGTCAGGGGTACTTC,CASGYRSQGYF,.,TRBV28,few,TRBJ2-4